These 30 T cell receptor beta chains came from one sample sequenced in a study of T cell responses to AZD1222 COVID-19 vaccine. TCRdb keeps only in-frame clones here, not all; method: immunoSEQ multiplex PCR. The sample lists about 96,000 clones; roughly 87% were seen once. Sequenced here: peripheral blood, sampled on day 0 of AZD1222 vaccination. These receptors came from an adult in good health.

The rearrangement links TRBV6-5 to TRBJ1-3; 7 positions match TRBD1. CDR1 and CDR2 from the germline V gene are MNHEY and SVGAGI. The CDR3 runs 15 residues. With V trimmed by 7 bases and J by 3 bases, 9 bases remained unmatched. The CDR3 here is CASTTTQGNGNTIYF. CDR3 coding DNA: TGTGCCAGCACGACGACACAGGGGAATGGAAACACCATATATTTT.

The CDR3 bases are TGTGCCAGCAGCTCCGGACAGGGAACTGAAGCTTTCTTT. As protein: CASSSGQGTEAFF. This rearrangement joins TRBV5-5 to TRBJ1-1, with 8 bases that match TRBD1. Per the germline V gene, CDR1 is SGHKS and CDR2 is YYEKEE (reference sequence). The junction had 3 bases not matched to a gene; V was cut back by 3 bases and J by 5 bases. The CDR3 has 13 amino acids.

This clone was seen just once. J is TRBJ1-1 and V is TRBV27; D not certain. The CDR3 spans 15 residues. CDR1 is MNHEY, CDR2 SMNVEV, per germline (reference sequence). The V gene lost 4 bases and the J gene lost 3 bases, with 15 bases spanning the gap. In nucleotides, the CDR3 is TGTGCCAGCAGTTCGATCCCCGTATCGGACACTGAAGCTTTCTTT. The encoded protein is CASSSIPVSDTEAFF.

A single count supports this clone. This chain connects TRBV4-3 to TRBJ2-5; no definite D call. The CDR3 extends over 13 amino acids. V was pared by 0 bases and J by 7 bases, with 9 bases between. Looked up from germline, CDR1 is LGHNA and CDR2 is YSLEER. CDR3 amino acids: CASSQDIYGTQYF. The CDR3 DNA reads TGCGCCAGCAGCCAAGATATCTATGGGACCCAGTACTTC.

The chain recombines TRBV3-1 (or the pseudogene TRBV3-2) with TRBJ2-2; TRBD1 might be the D (6 bases). V was shortened by 2 bases and J by 4 bases, with 11 bases between the two germline ends. The CDR3 runs to 15 residues. Germline CDR1 reads LGHDT; CDR2 reads YNNKEL (reference sequence). Here the CDR3 reads CASSQLGASTGELFF. CDR3 coding DNA: TGTGCCAGCAGCCAACTGGGGGCGTCCACCGGGGAGCTGTTTTTT.

V and J are TRBV9 and TRBJ2-1, with D possibly matching TRBD2 (5 bases). Trimming left V 0 bases short and J 5 bases short, with 12 bases between. CDR1 SGDLS and CDR2 YYNGEE come from the germline V gene. CDR3 size: 15 residues. The DNA of the CDR3 is TGTGCCAGCAGCGTAGTTGGACTCCGTGACAATGAGCAGTTCTTC. Its protein is CASSVVGLRDNEQFF.

V is TRBV10-3 and J is TRBJ1-2; no firm D call. V dropped 7 bases and J dropped 6 bases, with 12 bases sitting between them. Germline V gives CDR1 ENHRY, CDR2 SYGVKD. This CDR3 is built from 12 residues. As DNA, the CDR3 is TGTGCCATCAATGGATTGGTGGATGGCTACACCTTC. Its protein product is CAINGLVDGYTF.

This chain links TRBV2 with TRBJ1-1; 7 positions agree with TRBD1. CDR1 and CDR2 (germline): SNHLY, FYNNEI. The ends lost 3 bases at V and 10 bases at J; junction bases unmatched: 14. The CDR3 runs 15 residues. The DNA for the CDR3 is TGTGCCAGCAGTGATCGGACCGATACAGGGGAAGGAGCTTTCTTT. It encodes CASSDRTDTGEGAFF.

The V call is TRBV30, the J call TRBJ2-1, with 10 bases aligning to TRBD2. The CDR3 sequence is 14 residues long. Germline V gene sequence: CDR1 GTSNPN, CDR2 SVGIG (reference sequence). V gave up 2 bases and J gave up 8 bases; unmatched junction bases: 6. CDR3 bases: TGTGCCTGGAGTAAGCGGGGGGGTCTAGATGAGCAGTTCTTC. It specifies CAWSKRGGLDEQFF.

CDR3 protein: CASSLMGGGMNTEAFF. The CDR3 DNA is TGTGCCAGCAGCTTAATGGGGGGCGGAATGAACACTGAAGCTTTCTTT. The rearrangement joins TRBV7-3 to TRBJ1-1; TRBD1 might be the D (6 bases). This CDR3 comprises 16 residues. Per the germline V gene, CDR1 is SGHTA and CDR2 is FQGTGA. V was shortened by 1 base and J by 0 bases, with 12 bases between the two germline ends.

The V gene is TRBV7-9, the J gene TRBJ1-2; TRBD1 matches 8 bases. Germline V gives CDR1 SEHNR, CDR2 FQNEAQ (reference sequence). The trim removed 3 bases at V and 4 bases at J, leaving 13 bases unmatched. CDR3 length: 17 amino acids. This CDR3 reads CASSFLTGQGDGYGYTF. CDR3 in DNA: TGTGCCAGCAGCTTCCTTACCGGACAGGGTGACGGCTATGGCTACACCTTC.

CDR3 loop: CASGISGANVLTF. Here the CDR3 DNA reads TGTGCCTCAGGGATCTCTGGGGCCAACGTCCTGACTTTC. The gene calls are TRBV30 and TRBJ2-6; possible D gene TRBD1, 5 bases. Trimming pared 7 bases from V and 0 bases from J, leaving 7 bases between. This CDR3 has 13 residues. The germline V gene encodes CDR1 GTSNPN and CDR2 SVGIG (reference sequence).

The J gene is TRBJ1-6, the V gene TRBV5-3; D might be TRBD1 (6 bases). TRBV5-3 is given ORF status, its function remaining uncertain. There are 13 residues in the CDR3. The V end lost 4 bases, the J end lost 10 bases, and 12 bases lay between the germline ends. The CDR3 nucleotides are TGTGCCAGAAGCCACCGACAGGAATCACCCCTCCACTTT. Translation: CARSHRQESPLHF.

The rearrangement links TRBV10-3 to TRBJ1-5, with D maybe TRBD1 (6 bases). The CDR3 has 16 amino acids. Germline values: CDR1 ENHRY, CDR2 SYGVKD. V was cut by 3 bases and J by 2 bases, with 14 bases left in between. CDR3 nucleotide sequence: TGTGCCATCAGTGAACTGGGGGCTAGGGGCAATCAGCCCCAGCATTTT. Translating gives CAISELGARGNQPQHF.

The J gene is TRBJ2-3, the V gene TRBV7-9, with TRBD1 identical over 7 bases. The CDR3 is 15 residues long. Unmatched junction bases numbered 7, after V lost 5 bases and J lost 2 bases. Germline V CDR1 and CDR2: SEHNR, FQNEAQ (reference sequence). DNA for the CDR3: TGTGCCAGCAGCCCCACTCAGGGGGTCACAGATACGCAGTATTTT. Its translation is CASSPTQGVTDTQYF. Together with reference TRBV7-9 and TRBJ2-3, the CDR3 gives the full variable domain: DTGVSQNPRHKITKRGQNVTFRCDPISEHNRLYWYRQTLGQGPEFLTYFQNEAQLEKSRLLSDRFSAERPKGSFSTLEIQRTEQGDSAMYLCASSPTQGVTDTQYFGPGTRLTVL.

The V call is TRBV11-2, the J call TRBJ1-2; perhaps TRBD1 as D (6 bases). Germline CDR1 SGHAT, CDR2 FQNNGV. This CDR3 has 12 residues. The germline V and J ends were trimmed by 5 bases and 2 bases, with 6 bases remaining between them. CDR3 sequence reads: CASSQGNYGYTF. CDR3 sequence (DNA): TGTGCCAGCAGCCAGGGGAACTATGGCTACACCTTC. Supplemented by reference TRBV11-2 and TRBJ1-2, the full variable domain reads EAGVAQSPRYKIIEKRQSVAFWCNPISGHATLYWYQQILGQGPKLLIQFQNNGVVDDSQLPKDRFSAERLKGVDSTLKIQPAKLEDSAVYLCASSQGNYGYTFGSGTRLTVV.

J is TRBJ1-2 and V is TRBV19; 7 bases agree with TRBD1. V was pared by 3 bases and J by 0 bases, with 7 bases of the junction left unmatched. The CDR3 totals 16 residues. The germline V gene encodes CDR1 LNHDA and CDR2 SQIVND (reference sequence). In nucleotides, the CDR3 is TGTGCCAGTAGTATTAATTGGCAGGGGGCTAACTATGGCTACACCTTC. The encoded protein is CASSINWQGANYGYTF.

This clone came up once. The chain couples TRBV5-4 to TRBJ2-5; a possible D gene is TRBD2 (5 bases). The germline V and J ends were trimmed by 4 bases and 0 bases, with 19 bases remaining between them. Per the germline V gene, CDR1 is SGHNT and CDR2 is YYREEE (reference sequence). The CDR3 spans 17 residues. This CDR3 reads CASSPGSGRRDQETQYF. CDR3 in DNA: TGTGCCAGCAGCCCCGGGTCCGGCAGGCGGGACCAAGAGACCCAGTACTTC.

Of note for this clone: A read error may produce the germline difference seen at one junction end. J is TRBJ1-1 and V is TRBV6-2 or TRBV6-3; D is unclear. Germline V lookup: CDR1 MNHEY, CDR2 SVGEGT. The CDR3 is 17 residues long. The CDR3 protein is CASSYTPLHIRNAEAFF. The CDR3 DNA reads TGTGCCAGCAGCTATACCCCGTTACATATCCGGAACGCTGAAGCTTTCTTT.

The chain couples TRBV18 to TRBJ2-5; no definite D call. The length of the CDR3 is 13 residues. Trimming cost V 3 bases and J 1 base, with 6 bases left between them. Germline CDR1 and CDR2: KGHSH and LQKENI. The chain's CDR3 is CASSPGAQETQYF. The CDR3 coding sequence is TGTGCCAGCTCACCGGGCGCCCAAGAGACCCAGTACTTC.

The chain recombines TRBV19 with TRBJ1-4; D is unclear. Between the trimmed V and J ends, which lost 5 bases and 8 bases, there was a span of 6 bases. CDR3 length equals 11 residues. The germline CDR1 and CDR2 sequences are LNHDA and SQIVND (reference sequence). CDR3 coding DNA: TGTGCCAGTAGTGTCCGGGAAAAACTGTTTTTT. The encoded protein is CASSVREKLFF.

This clone was found once. The V and J genes are TRBV28 and TRBJ1-1, with TRBD1 matching over 7 bases. V shed 2 bases, J shed 4 bases, and the junction held 1 base outside the gene matches. CDR3 length equals 13 residues. Germline V gene data show CDR1 as MDHEN and CDR2 as SYDVKM. The chain's CDR3 is CASSLAGGTEAFF. Here the CDR3 DNA reads TGTGCCAGCAGTTTAGCAGGGGGCACTGAAGCTTTCTTT.

The chain carries TRBV18 and TRBJ1-5, with D possibly matching TRBD1 (6 bases). The germline V and J ends were trimmed by 2 bases and 6 bases, with 11 bases remaining between them. The CDR3 is made up of 14 amino acids. Germline loops: CDR1 KGHSH, CDR2 LQKENI. CDR3 in amino acids: CASSPGGRFQPQHF. The DNA of the CDR3 is TGTGCCAGCTCACCAGGGGGCAGGTTTCAGCCCCAGCATTTT.

The CDR3 loop reads CATRGVGPLRDEKLFF. The CDR3 DNA reads TGTGCCACCAGGGGAGTCGGGCCCTTGAGGGATGAAAAACTGTTTTTT. The V gene is TRBV24-1, the J gene TRBJ1-4, with D unclear. This CDR3 has 16 amino acids. V gave up 7 bases and J gave up 6 bases, with 20 bases separating them. Germline V lookup: CDR1 KGHDR, CDR2 SFDVKD.

The CDR3, as DNA: TGTGCCATCAGTACAAACAGGGATGGCTACACCTTC. Protein: CAISTNRDGYTF. The chain carries TRBV10-3 and TRBJ1-2; maybe TRBD1 (6 bases). The CDR3 consists of 12 residues. Per the germline V gene, CDR1 is ENHRY and CDR2 is SYGVKD. Deletions cut 5 bases from V and 6 bases from J, with 10 bases between.

The table lists this clone with a count of one. The chain is built from TRBV6-1 and TRBJ2-7; TRBD1 agrees at 9 bases. The ends lost 3 bases at V and 1 base at J; junction bases unmatched: 1. Per germline, CDR1 MNHNS and CDR2 SASEGT. The CDR3 sequence is 14 residues long. The CDR3 sequence is CASSETGGSYEQYF. CDR3 DNA: TGTGCCAGCAGTGAGACAGGGGGGTCCTACGAGCAGTACTTC.

The V gene is TRBV5-8, the J gene TRBJ1-3, with 7 bases fitting TRBD1. Germline CDR1 and CDR2: SGHTS and YDEGEE. The J segment lost 2 bases and the V segment lost 0 bases, leaving 2 bases of the junction unmatched. This CDR3 contains 15 residues. The CDR3 is CASSLDQGAGNTIYF. The CDR3 DNA reads TGTGCCAGCAGCTTGGACCAGGGGGCTGGAAACACCATATATTTT.

The J gene is TRBJ1-1, the V gene TRBV19; tentative D call: TRBD1 (5 bases). The CDR3 consists of 15 residues. Germline assignment: CDR1 LNHDA and CDR2 SQIVND (reference sequence). Deletions cut 5 bases from V and 5 bases from J, with 18 bases between. The CDR3 loop reads CASSSSPAGQTEAFF. CDR3 nucleotide sequence: TGTGCCAGTAGTTCCTCCCCGGCAGGGCAGACTGAAGCTTTCTTT.

The genes are TRBV11-2 and TRBJ1-6, with a tentative D call TRBD1 (6 bases). The CDR3 runs 16 residues. Germline CDR1 is SGHAT and CDR2 is FQNNGV. Trimming pared 2 bases from V and 7 bases from J, leaving 15 bases between. The CDR3 nucleotides read TGTGCCAGCAGCTTATATCCGGGGGCGCAGAATTCACCCCTCCACTTT. Translated, it gives CASSLYPGAQNSPLHF.

Regarding this clone: Other DNA sequences within the sample encode an identical CDR3. The rearrangement links TRBV28 to TRBJ1-2; D is perhaps TRBD1 (5 bases). V shed 6 bases and J shed 4 bases, with 12 bases lying between them. The CDR3 has 13 residues. Germline V gene lookup returns CDR1 MDHEN and CDR2 SYDVKM. The CDR3 is CASSLGQAYGYTF. Written as DNA, the CDR3 is TGTGCCAGCAGCTTGGGGCAGGCCTATGGCTACACCTTC.